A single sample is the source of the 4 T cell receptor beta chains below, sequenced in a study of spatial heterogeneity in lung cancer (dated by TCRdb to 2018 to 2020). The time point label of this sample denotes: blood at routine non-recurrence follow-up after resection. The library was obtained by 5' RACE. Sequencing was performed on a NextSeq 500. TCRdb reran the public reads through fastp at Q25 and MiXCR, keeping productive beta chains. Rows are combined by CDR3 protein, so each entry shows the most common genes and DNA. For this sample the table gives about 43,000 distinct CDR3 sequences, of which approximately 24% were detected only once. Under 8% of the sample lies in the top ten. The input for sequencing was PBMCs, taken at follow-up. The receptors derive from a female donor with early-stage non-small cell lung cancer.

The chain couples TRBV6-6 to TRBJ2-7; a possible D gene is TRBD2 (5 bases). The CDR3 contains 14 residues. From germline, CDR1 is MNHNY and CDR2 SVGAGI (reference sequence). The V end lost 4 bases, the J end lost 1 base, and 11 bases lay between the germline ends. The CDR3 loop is CASSSLAQSYEQYV. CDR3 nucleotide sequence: TGTGCCAGCAGTTCCCTAGCCCAATCCTACGAGCAGTACGTC.

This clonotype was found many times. The CDR3 nucleotides read TGTGCCAGCAGCTACAGCCTAAATTCACCCCTCCACTTT. Its translation is CASSYSLNSPLHF. V gene TRBV11-3 combines with J gene TRBJ1-6, with D hard to call. CDR1 is SGHNT, CDR2 YENEEA, per germline. The CDR3 has 13 amino acids. Trimming removed 4 bases from V and 7 bases from J, with 8 bases in between.

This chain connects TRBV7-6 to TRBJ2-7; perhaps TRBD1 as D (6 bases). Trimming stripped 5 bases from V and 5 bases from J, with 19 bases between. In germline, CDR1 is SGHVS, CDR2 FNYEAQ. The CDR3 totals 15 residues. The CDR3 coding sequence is TGTGCCAGCAGCCTCACCCCGGACAGTTTCCACGAGCAGTACTTC. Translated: CASSLTPDSFHEQYF. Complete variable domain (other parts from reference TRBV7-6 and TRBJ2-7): GAGVSQSPRYKVTKRGQDVALRCDPISGHVSLYWYRQALGQGPEFLTYFNYEAQQDKSGLPNDRFSAERPEGSISTLTIQRTEQRDSAMYRCASSLTPDSFHEQYFGPGTRLTVT.

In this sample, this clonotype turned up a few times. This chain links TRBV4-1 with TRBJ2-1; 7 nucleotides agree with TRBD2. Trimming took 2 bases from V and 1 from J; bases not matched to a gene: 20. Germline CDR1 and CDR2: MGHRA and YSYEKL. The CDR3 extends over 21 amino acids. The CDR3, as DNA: TGCGCCAGCAGCCAATATGGTTACTCCGGGGGACTACCCCTTTCCTACAATGAGCAGTTCTTC. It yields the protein CASSQYGYSGGLPLSYNEQFF.